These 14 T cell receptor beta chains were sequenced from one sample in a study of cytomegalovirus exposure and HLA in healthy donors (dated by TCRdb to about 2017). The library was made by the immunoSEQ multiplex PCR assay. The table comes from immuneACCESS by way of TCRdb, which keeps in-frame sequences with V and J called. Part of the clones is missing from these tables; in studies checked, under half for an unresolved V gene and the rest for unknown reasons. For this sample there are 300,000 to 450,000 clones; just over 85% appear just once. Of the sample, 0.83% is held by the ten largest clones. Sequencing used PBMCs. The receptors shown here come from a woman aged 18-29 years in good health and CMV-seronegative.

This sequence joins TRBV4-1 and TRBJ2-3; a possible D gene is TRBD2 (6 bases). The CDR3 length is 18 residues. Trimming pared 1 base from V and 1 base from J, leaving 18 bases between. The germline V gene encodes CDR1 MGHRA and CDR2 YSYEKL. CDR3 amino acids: CASSQVGGPGFGTDTQYF. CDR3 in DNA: TGCGCCAGCAGCCAAGTTGGAGGGCCAGGATTTGGCACAGATACGCAGTATTTT.

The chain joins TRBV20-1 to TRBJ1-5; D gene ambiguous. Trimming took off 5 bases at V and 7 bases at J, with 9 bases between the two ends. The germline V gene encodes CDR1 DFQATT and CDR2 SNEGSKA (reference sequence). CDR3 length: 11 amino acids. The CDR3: CSASAGQPQHF. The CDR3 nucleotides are TGCAGTGCTTCCGCGGGCCAGCCCCAGCATTTT.

The CDR3 loop reads CASSYSPRNNGYTF. In DNA form, the CDR3 reads TGTGCCAGCAGTTACTCTCCCAGGAATAATGGCTACACCTTC. The gene calls are TRBV6-5 and TRBJ1-2, with no clear D. CDR1 is MNHEY, CDR2 SVGAGI, per germline. CDR3 size: 14 residues. V was pared by 0 bases and J by 6 bases, with 11 bases between.

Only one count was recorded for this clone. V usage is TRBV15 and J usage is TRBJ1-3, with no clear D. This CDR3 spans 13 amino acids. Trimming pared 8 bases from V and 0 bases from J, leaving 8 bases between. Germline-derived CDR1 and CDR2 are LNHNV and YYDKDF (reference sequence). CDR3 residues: CATRQFSGNTIYF. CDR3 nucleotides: TGTGCCACCCGTCAGTTCTCTGGAAACACCATATATTTT.

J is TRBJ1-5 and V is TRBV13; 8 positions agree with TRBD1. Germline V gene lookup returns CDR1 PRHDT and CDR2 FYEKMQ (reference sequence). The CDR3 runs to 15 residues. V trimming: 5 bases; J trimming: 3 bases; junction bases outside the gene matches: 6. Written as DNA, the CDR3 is TGTGCCAGCAGCAACGGACAGGGCAACAATCAGCCCCAGCATTTT. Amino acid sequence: CASSNGQGNNQPQHF.

CDR3 nucleotides: TGTGCCAGCAGTAAAATCCCTAACACCGGGGAGCTGTTTTTT. Translating it yields CASSKIPNTGELFF. The V and J genes are TRBV6-4 and TRBJ2-2; D gene unclear. V was pared by 5 bases and J by 2 bases, with 9 bases between. CDR3 length equals 14 residues. Per the germline V gene, CDR1 is MRHNA and CDR2 is SNTAGT.

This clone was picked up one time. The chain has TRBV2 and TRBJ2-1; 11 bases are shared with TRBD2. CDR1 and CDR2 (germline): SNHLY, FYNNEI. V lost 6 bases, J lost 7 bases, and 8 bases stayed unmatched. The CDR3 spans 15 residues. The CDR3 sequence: CASSFGTSGLNEQFF. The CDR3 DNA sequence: TGTGCCAGCAGCTTCGGGACTAGCGGACTGAATGAGCAGTTCTTC.

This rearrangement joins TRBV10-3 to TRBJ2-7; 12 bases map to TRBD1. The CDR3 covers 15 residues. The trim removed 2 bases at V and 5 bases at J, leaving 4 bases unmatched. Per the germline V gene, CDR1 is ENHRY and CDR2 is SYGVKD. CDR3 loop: CAISEPGQGADEQYF. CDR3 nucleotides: TGTGCCATCAGTGAGCCGGGACAGGGGGCTGACGAGCAGTACTTC.

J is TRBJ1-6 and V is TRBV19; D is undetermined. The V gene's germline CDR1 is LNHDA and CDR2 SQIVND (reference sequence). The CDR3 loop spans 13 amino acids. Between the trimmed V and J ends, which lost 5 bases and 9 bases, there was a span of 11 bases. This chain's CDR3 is CASSSDAGSPLHF. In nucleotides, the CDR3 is TGTGCCAGTAGTTCTGACGCGGGTTCACCCCTCCACTTT.

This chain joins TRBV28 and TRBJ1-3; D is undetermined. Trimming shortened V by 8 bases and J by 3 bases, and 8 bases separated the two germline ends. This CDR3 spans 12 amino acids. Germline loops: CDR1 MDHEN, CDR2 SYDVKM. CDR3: CASRGGGNTIYF. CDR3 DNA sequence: TGTGCCAGCCGGGGTGGTGGAAACACCATATATTTT.

Here the CDR3 DNA reads TGTGCCAGCAGAAGGGACAGTAATAGCAATCAGCCCCAGCATTTT. Translated: CASRRDSNSNQPQHF. The chain combines TRBV2 with TRBJ1-5; 7 bases map to TRBD1. Losses at the gene ends were 6 bases for V and 0 bases for J; bases not matched to a gene: 5. The germline CDR1 and CDR2 sequences are SNHLY and FYNNEI. The CDR3 runs to 15 residues.

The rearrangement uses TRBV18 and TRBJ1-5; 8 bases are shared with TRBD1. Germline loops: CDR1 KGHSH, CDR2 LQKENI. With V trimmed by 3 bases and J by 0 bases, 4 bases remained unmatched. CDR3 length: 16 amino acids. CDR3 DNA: TGTGCCAGCTCACCTATGGACAGGGCTAGCAATCAGCCCCAGCATTTT. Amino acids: CASSPMDRASNQPQHF.

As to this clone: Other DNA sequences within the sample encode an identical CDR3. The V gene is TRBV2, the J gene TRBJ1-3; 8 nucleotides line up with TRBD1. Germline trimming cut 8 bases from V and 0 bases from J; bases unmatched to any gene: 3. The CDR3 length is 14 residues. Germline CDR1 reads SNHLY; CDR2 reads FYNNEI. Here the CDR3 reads CASRTGISGNTIYF. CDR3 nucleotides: TGTGCCAGCCGGACAGGGATCTCTGGAAACACCATATATTTT. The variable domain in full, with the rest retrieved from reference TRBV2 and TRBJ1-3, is EPEVTQTPSHQVTQMGQEVILRCVPISNHLYFYWYRQILGQKVEFLVSFYNNEISEKSEIFDDQFSVERPDGSNFTLKIRSTKLEDSAMYFCASRTGISGNTIYFGEGSWLTVV.

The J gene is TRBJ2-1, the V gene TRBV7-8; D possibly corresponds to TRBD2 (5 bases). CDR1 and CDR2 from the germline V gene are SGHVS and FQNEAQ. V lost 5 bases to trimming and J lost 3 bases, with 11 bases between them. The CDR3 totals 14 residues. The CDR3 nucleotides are TGTGCCAGCAGCACCTCGGGGTTCTACAATGAGCAGTTCTTC. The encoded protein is CASSTSGFYNEQFF.